This section outlines one T cell receptor (beta chain) sequence together with its context. Antigen unknown. The data stem from a study of cytomegalovirus exposure and HLA in healthy donors. Study-level findings and limits: As was reported, the classifier diagnosed cytomegalovirus status with high specificity and sensitivity.

The CDR3 runs to 16 residues. Sequencing was performed with immunoSEQ multiplex PCR; in TCRdb, only in-frame clones are kept and a portion is missing. The sample contains some 150,000 clones, around nine tenths of which appear only once. The clonotype originates from a woman aged 18-30 years in good health and CMV-seropositive. The chain recombines TRBV21-1 with TRBJ1-2; the listed D gene, TRBD1, was not tested against the DNA. TRBV21-1 is termed a pseudogene. The sequenced sample consisted of PBMCs. The CDR3 loop is CASSKEEQGADHGYTF. DNA for the CDR3: TGTGCCAGCAGCAAAGAAGAGCAGGGGGCGGATCACGGCTACACCTTC.